This entry lists 10 T cell receptor beta chains sequenced from one sample in a study of T cell repertoires in cytomegalovirus infection. TCRdb used MiXCR to reprocess the reads, holding one entry per CDR3 protein. The sample consists of 300,000 to 400,000 distinct CDR3 sequences, more than 8% of them appearing once. What was sequenced was PBMCs. These TCRs come from a human donor in good health (CMV status not recorded). Some clones in this sample may be carry-over from other donors' samples.

This clonotype was seen many times. The chain links TRBV12-3 or TRBV12-4 to TRBJ2-3; D is unresolved. Trimming shortened V by 1 base and J by 2 bases, and 13 bases separated the two germline ends. This CDR3 spans 16 amino acids. Here the CDR3 reads CASSLGGAFFTDTQYF. CDR3 coding DNA: TGTGCCAGCAGTTTAGGAGGTGCCTTCTTCACAGATACGCAGTATTTT.

At least ten counts were recorded for this clonotype. The chain links TRBV7-8 to TRBJ2-6; TRBD1 might be the D (6 bases). The CDR3 sequence is 17 residues long. V gave up 4 bases and J gave up 1 base, with 14 bases separating them. In germline, CDR1 is SGHVS, CDR2 FQNEAQ. The CDR3 protein is CASSYPGQSSGANVLTF. In DNA, the CDR3 is TGTGCCAGCAGCTATCCGGGACAATCTTCTGGGGCCAACGTCCTGACTTTC.

This clonotype was observed a handful of times. This sequence joins TRBV7-2 and TRBJ2-7; TRBD2 matches at 7 bases. Per germline, CDR1 SGHTA and CDR2 FQGNSA. The CDR3 runs 14 residues. The junction had 9 bases not matched to a gene; V was cut back by 7 bases and J by 3 bases. Here the CDR3 reads CASTHGSGNYEQYF. CDR3 in DNA: TGTGCCAGCACCCACGGCAGCGGGAACTACGAGCAGTACTTC.

This clonotype was seen ten or more times. The rearrangement uses TRBV12-3 or TRBV12-4 and TRBJ1-2, with a tentative D call TRBD1 (5 bases). This CDR3 has 15 residues. The germline V and J ends were trimmed by 7 bases and 6 bases, with 21 bases remaining between them. The CDR3 DNA reads TGTGCCAGCAAACTCTCGTCCCGGGGGACTCATGGCTACACCTTC. This sequence encodes CASKLSSRGTHGYTF.

The J gene is TRBJ1-5, the V gene TRBV7-2; D not certain. The V end lost 7 bases, the J end lost 0 bases, and 10 bases lay between the germline ends. The V gene's germline CDR1 is SGHTA and CDR2 FQGNSA. The CDR3 sequence is 14 residues long. CDR3 sequence: CASNVYNSNQPQHF. CDR3 nucleotide sequence: TGTGCCAGCAACGTCTATAATAGCAATCAGCCCCAGCATTTT.

This clonotype was seen repeatedly, ten times or more. The chain combines TRBV7-6 with TRBJ1-3; D is uncertain. Looked up from germline, CDR1 is SGHVS and CDR2 is FNYEAQ. Trimming shortened V by 1 base and J by 5 bases, and 6 bases separated the two germline ends. This CDR3 is 13 amino acids long. The CDR3 nucleotides are TGTGCCAGCAGCTTAGAAACTAGAAACACCATATATTTT. This codes for CASSLETRNTIYF.

The table lists this clonotype with many counts. The chain carries TRBV7-2 and TRBJ2-3; TRBD1 is a possible D gene (5 bases). The DNA matches TRBJ1-5 better at its end, which makes the J call doubtful. CDR1 is SGHTA and CDR2 is FQGNSA in the germline V gene. There are 10 residues in the CDR3. This chain's CDR3 is CASGKRGQHF. For the CDR3, the DNA is TGTGCCAGCGGGAAAAGGGGACAGCATTTT.

This clonotype was seen at least ten times. The chain carries TRBV12-3 or TRBV12-4 and TRBJ1-5; 9 positions agree with TRBD1. The CDR3 covers 17 residues. After removal of 3 bases from V and 1 base from J, the junction contained 7 bases not matched to a gene. The CDR3 reads CASSFRQGQGSNQPQHF. CDR3 sequence (DNA): TGTGCCAGCAGTTTTAGACAGGGACAGGGAAGCAATCAGCCCCAGCATTTT.

V usage is TRBV10-3 and J usage is TRBJ2-7; unclear D gene. The CDR3 consists of 11 residues. Trimming cost V 3 bases and J 3 bases, with 3 bases left between them. From germline, CDR1 is ENHRY and CDR2 SYGVKD. Here the CDR3 reads CAISDIYEQYF. The CDR3 region has the DNA TGTGCCATCAGTGACATCTACGAGCAGTACTTC.

This clonotype was observed a handful of times. The chain links TRBV12-3 or TRBV12-4 to TRBJ2-7; 10 nucleotides agree with TRBD2. V was pared by 5 bases and J by 3 bases, with 16 bases of the junction left unmatched. The CDR3 length is 18 residues. CDR3 nucleotides: TGTGCCAGCAGTAATAGCGGGAGGAGACCCCTCACTCTCTACGAGCAGTACTTC. It is translated as CASSNSGRRPLTLYEQYF.